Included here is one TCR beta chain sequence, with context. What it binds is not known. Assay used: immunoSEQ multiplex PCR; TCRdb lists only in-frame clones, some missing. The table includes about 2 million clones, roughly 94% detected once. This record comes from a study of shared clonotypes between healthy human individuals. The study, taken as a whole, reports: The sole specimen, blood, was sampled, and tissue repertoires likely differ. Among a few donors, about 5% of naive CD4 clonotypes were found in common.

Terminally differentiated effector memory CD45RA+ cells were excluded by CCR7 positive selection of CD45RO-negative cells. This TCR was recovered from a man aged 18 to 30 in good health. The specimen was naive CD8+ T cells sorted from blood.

The CDR3: CASSTPGKNEQFF. In DNA form, the CDR3 reads TGTGCCAGCAGTACCCCGGGCAAAAATGAGCAGTTCTTC. This sequence joins TRBV6-6 and TRBJ2-1; D gene uncertain. Germline V gene data show CDR1 as MNHNY and CDR2 as SVGAGI (reference sequence). This CDR3 spans 13 amino acids. The V gene lost 5 bases and the J gene lost 7 bases, with 12 bases spanning the gap.